The source of this TCR beta chain is a study of blood T cell repertoires in COVID-19. At the level of the study: Specimens from acute and convalescent COVID-19 originated in the United States, Italy and Spain.

Some clones are missing from TCRdb's copy, which holds only in-frame ones; the method was immunoSEQ multiplex PCR. The sample shows over 250,000 clones, 75% to 90% of them seen only once. V lost 2 bases and J 4 bases, leaving 11 bases between the germline ends. The CDR3 consists of 15 residues. Per the germline V gene, CDR1 is SEHNR and CDR2 is FQNEAQ (reference sequence). This rearrangement joins TRBV7-9 to TRBJ1-4, with D tentatively TRBD1 (6 bases). Specimen: peripheral blood. The clonotype comes from a woman in her sixties or seventies with acute or convalescent COVID-19. The CDR3 spells CASSLRTALNEKLFF. In DNA, the CDR3 is TGTGCCAGCAGCTTAAGGACAGCTCTTAATGAAAAACTGTTTTTT.